In its sample, the clone carrying this T cell receptor beta chain is medium-sized (0.01 to 0.1%). Its specificity is unknown. Study processing details: A papillary thyroid cancer distant-metastasis classifier was built from CDR3 differences across clinicopathological groups. TCRdb reprocessed the PCR reads via MiXCR. The V and J calls come from TCRdb's annotation, not from the publication. The sample yields over 25,000 clones, around 15% seen once. The data are from a study of metastatic and nonmetastatic thyroid tumors. Study details: Across peripheral blood and tumor or nodule tissue samples taken from malignant and benign thyroid patients, the repertoires were compared with one another. Broader study findings: TCR beta diversity was reportedly significantly higher in malignant thyroid tumors than benign nodules, in blood and tumor.

Thyroid surgery was performed in patients who had received no treatment beforehand. The CDR3 extends over 12 amino acids. The trim removed 7 bases at V and 9 bases at J, leaving 4 bases unmatched. The chain carries TRBV12-3 or TRBV12-4 and TRBJ2-1; 9 positions match TRBD1. Sample: blood. The source is a female donor with papillary thyroid cancer or a benign thyroid nodule (not recorded which). Some clones in this sample may be carry-over from other donors' samples. DNA of the CDR3: TGTGCCAGCACGGGACAGGGAGGTGAGCAGTTCTTC. It codes for CASTGQGGEQFF.